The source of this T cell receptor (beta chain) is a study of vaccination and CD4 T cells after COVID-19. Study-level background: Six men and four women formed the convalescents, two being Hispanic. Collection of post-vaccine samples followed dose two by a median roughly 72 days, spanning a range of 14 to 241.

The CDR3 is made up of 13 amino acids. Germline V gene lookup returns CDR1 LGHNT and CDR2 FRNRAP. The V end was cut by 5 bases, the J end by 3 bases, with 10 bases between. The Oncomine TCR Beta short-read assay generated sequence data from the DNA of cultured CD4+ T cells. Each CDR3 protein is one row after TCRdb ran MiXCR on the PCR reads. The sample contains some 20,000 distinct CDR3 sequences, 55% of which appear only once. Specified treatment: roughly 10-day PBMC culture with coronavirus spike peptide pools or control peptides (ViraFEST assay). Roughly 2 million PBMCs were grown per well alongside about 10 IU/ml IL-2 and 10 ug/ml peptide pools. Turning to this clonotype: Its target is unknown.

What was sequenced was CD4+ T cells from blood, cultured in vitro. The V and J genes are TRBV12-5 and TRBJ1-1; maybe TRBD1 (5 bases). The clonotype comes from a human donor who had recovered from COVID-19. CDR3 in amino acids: CASGPGGYTEAFF. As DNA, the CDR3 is TGTGCTAGTGGTCCCGGGGGGTACACTGAAGCTTTCTTT.